This paragraph covers one TCR beta chain sequence. Its antigen is currently unknown. One entry per CDR3 protein, called by TCRdb with MiXCR from the 5' RACE reads. Among a few hundred thousand distinct CDR3 sequences, around an eighth were seen once, and the ten largest hold 0.95% to 1%. These data come from a study of identical twins. This CDR3 contains 17 residues. V was pared by 1 base and J by 2 bases, with 17 bases between. Germline V gives CDR1 SEHNR, CDR2 FQNEAQ (reference sequence). The study's findings and limits: Weaker excess sharing between twins was seen in beta out-of-frame sequences.

These data are also associated with another study on yellow fever vaccine responses in identical twins.

The sequenced material came from CD4+ T cells sorted from blood. J is TRBJ2-5 and V is TRBV7-9; D ambiguous. The TCR sequence derives from a woman aged 18 to 35 in good health. The CDR3 DNA follows: TGTGCCAGCAGCTTAGGCCTCCAGCACCCGGGTCAAGAGACCCAGTACTTC. Its translation: CASSLGLQHPGQETQYF. Based on the CDR3 plus reference TRBV7-9 and TRBJ2-5, the full variable domain is DTGVSQNPRHKITKRGQNVTFRCDPISEHNRLYWYRQTLGQGPEFLTYFQNEAQLEKSRLLSDRFSAERPKGSFSTLEIQRTEQGDSAMYLCASSLGLQHPGQETQYFGPGTRLLVL.